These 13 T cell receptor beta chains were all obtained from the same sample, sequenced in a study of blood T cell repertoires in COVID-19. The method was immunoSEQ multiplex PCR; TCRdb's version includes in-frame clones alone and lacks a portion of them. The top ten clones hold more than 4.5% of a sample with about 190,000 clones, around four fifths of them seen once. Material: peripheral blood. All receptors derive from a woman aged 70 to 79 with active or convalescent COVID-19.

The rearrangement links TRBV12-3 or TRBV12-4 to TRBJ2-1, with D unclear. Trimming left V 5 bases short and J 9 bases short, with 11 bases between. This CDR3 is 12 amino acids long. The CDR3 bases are TGTGCCAGCAGTCTCCCCGGTCCTGAGCAGTTCTTC. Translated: CASSLPGPEQFF.

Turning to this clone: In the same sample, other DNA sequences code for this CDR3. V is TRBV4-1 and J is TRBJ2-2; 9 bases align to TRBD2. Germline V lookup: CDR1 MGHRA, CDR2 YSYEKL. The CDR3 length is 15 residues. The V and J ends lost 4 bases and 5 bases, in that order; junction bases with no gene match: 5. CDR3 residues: CASSLSGRGTGELFF. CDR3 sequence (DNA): TGCGCCAGCAGCCTTAGCGGGAGAGGGACCGGGGAGCTGTTTTTT.

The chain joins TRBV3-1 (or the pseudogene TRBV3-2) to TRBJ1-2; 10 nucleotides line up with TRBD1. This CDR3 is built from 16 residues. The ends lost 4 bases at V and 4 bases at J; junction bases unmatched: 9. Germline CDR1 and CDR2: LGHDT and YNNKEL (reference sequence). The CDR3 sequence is CASSRTGTGAFYGYTF. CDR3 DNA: TGTGCCAGCAGCCGCACCGGGACAGGGGCCTTCTATGGCTACACCTTC.

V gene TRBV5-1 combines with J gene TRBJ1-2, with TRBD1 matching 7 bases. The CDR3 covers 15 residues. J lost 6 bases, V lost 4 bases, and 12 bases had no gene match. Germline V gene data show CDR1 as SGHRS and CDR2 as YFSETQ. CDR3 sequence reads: CASSMQPGQSDGYTF. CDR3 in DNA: TGCGCCAGCAGCATGCAACCGGGACAGTCAGATGGCTACACCTTC.

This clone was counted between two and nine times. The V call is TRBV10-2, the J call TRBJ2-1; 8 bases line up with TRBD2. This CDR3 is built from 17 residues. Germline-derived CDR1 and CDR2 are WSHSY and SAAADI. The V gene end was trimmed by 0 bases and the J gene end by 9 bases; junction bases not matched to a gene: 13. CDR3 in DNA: TGCGCCAGCAGTGAGTCGAGCGGGAGCTTCCCCAGGGGTGAGCAGTTCTTC. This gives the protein CASSESSGSFPRGEQFF.

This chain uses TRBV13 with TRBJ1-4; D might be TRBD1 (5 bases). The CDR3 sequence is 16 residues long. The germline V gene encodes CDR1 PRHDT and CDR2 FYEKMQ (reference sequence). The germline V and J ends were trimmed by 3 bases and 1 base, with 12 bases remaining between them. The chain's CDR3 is CASSLQGSVTNEKLFF. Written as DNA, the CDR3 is TGTGCCAGCAGCTTGCAGGGTTCGGTAACTAATGAAAAACTGTTTTTT. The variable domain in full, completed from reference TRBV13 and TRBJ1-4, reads AAGVIQSPRHLIKEKRETATLKCYPIPRHDTVYWYQQGPGQDPQFLISFYEKMQSDKGSIPDRFSAQQFSDYHSELNMSSLELGDSALYFCASSLQGSVTNEKLFFGSGTQLSVL.

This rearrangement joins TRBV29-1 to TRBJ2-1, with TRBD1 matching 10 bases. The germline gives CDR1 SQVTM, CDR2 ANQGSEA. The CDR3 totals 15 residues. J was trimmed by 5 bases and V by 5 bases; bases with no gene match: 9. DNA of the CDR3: TGCAGCGTTTCTTCGGGACAGGGGCACGACAATGAGCAGTTCTTC. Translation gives CSVSSGQGHDNEQFF.

CDR3 in DNA: TGCGCCAGCAGCTTGGAGGCAGGGAGCAATCAGCCCCAGCATTTT. It encodes CASSLEAGSNQPQHF. This rearrangement joins TRBV5-1 to TRBJ1-5; TRBD1 is a possible D gene (5 bases). Germline V gene data show CDR1 as SGHRS and CDR2 as YFSETQ. The CDR3 covers 15 residues. Trimming shortened V by 0 bases and J by 1 base, and 8 bases separated the two germline ends.

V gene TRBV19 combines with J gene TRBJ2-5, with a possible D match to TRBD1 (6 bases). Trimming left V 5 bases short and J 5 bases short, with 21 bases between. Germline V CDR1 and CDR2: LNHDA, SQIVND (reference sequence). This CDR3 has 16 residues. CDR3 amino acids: CASSWGPGTRRETQYF. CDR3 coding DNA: TGTGCCAGTAGTTGGGGGCCGGGAACTCGGCGGGAGACCCAGTACTTC. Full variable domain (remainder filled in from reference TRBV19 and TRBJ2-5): DGGITQSPKYLFRKEGQNVTLSCEQNLNHDAMYWYRQDPGQGLRLIYYSQIVNDFQKGDIAEGYSVSREKKESFPLTVTSAQKNPTAFYLCASSWGPGTRRETQYFGPGTRLLVL.

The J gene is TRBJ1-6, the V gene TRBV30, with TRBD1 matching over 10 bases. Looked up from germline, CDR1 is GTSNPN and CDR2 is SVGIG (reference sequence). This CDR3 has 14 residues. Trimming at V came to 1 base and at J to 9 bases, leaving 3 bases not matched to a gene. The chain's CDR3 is CAWSAGQGGSPLHF. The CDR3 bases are TGTGCCTGGAGTGCTGGACAGGGGGGTTCACCCCTCCACTTT.

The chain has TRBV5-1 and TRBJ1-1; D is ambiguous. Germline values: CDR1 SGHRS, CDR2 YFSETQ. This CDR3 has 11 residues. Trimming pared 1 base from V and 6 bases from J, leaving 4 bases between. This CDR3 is CASSLYAEAFF. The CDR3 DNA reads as TGCGCCAGCAGCTTGTATGCTGAAGCTTTCTTT.

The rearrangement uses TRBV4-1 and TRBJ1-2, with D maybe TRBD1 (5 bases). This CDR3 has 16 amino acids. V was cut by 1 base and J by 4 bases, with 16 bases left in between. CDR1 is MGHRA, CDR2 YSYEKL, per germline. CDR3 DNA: TGCGCCAGCAGCCAAGCCGGGGGGGAGGGTGGCTATGGCTACACCTTC. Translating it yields CASSQAGGEGGYGYTF.

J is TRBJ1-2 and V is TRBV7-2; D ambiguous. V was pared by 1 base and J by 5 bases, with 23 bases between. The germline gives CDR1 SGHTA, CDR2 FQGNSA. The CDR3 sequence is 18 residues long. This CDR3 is CASSLEIFQTPNTYGYTF. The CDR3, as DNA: TGTGCCAGCAGCTTAGAGATCTTTCAAACTCCCAATACTTATGGCTACACCTTC. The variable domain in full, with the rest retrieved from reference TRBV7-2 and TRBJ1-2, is GAGVSQSPSNKVTEKGKDVELRCDPISGHTALYWYRQSLGQGLEFLIYFQGNSAPDKSGLPSDRFSAERTGGSVSTLTIQRTQQEDSAVYLCASSLEIFQTPNTYGYTFGSGTRLTVV.